Presented here are 23 T cell receptor beta chains from one specimen sequenced in a study of shared T cell receptors in the human thymus (dated by TCRdb to 2020 to 2023). Library prep was done by the immunoSEQ multiplex PCR assay. TCRdb retrieved this table from immuneACCESS and kept in-frame rearrangements only. Not all clones are present; in checked studies, unresolved V genes account for under half, and no reason is known for the remainder. The sample table records some 760,000 clones; roughly 85% of these occur just once. About 0.011% of the sample rests with the top ten. In addition, the sample was reused for a study of human thymus T cells.

Sequencing input: thymocytes. The receptors derive from a girl less than two years old with a congenital heart defect. Donor details come from another sample of the same person, matched by shared clones.

For this clone: The CDR3 does not close with the conserved phenylalanine or tryptophan, likely indicating a read error. Because the CDR3's place on the DNA is in doubt, the DNA is left out and the CDR3 is given as listed by TCRdb. The CDR3 loop is CSARGGLL. This sequence joins TRBV20-1 and TRBJ1-1. Germline CDR1 is DFQATT and CDR2 is SNEGSKA (reference sequence). A total of 8 residues make up the CDR3, ends included.

The V gene is TRBV14, the J gene TRBJ2-7; 11 bases line up with TRBD1. Germline V gene sequence: CDR1 SGHDN, CDR2 FVKESK. This CDR3 has 14 residues. After removal of 5 bases from V and 6 bases from J, the junction contained 6 bases not matched to a gene. The CDR3: CASSGRTGGREQYF. The DNA of the CDR3 is TGTGCCAGCAGCGGTCGGACAGGGGGCCGCGAGCAGTACTTC.

The chain combines TRBV4-3 with TRBJ2-7; D is undetermined. The germline V gene has CDR1 LGHNA and CDR2 YSLEER. The CDR3 extends over 15 amino acids. With 0 bases removed from V and 3 bases from J, the gap between germline ends came to 12 bases. Here the CDR3 reads CASSQDPKSGYEQYF. For the CDR3, the DNA is TGCGCCAGCAGCCAAGACCCAAAATCGGGCTACGAGCAGTACTTC.

This rearrangement joins TRBV5-1 to TRBJ1-1, with 10 bases lining up with TRBD1. Germline V lookup: CDR1 SGHRS, CDR2 YFSETQ. Germline trimming cut 3 bases from V and 6 bases from J; bases unmatched to any gene: 8. This CDR3 spans 15 amino acids. Written as DNA, the CDR3 is TGCGCCAGCAGCTCAGACAGGGGGCGTAAGGCTGAAGCTTTCTTT. Amino acids: CASSSDRGRKAEAFF. Looking up the rest from reference TRBV5-1 and TRBJ1-1 gives the full variable domain: KAGVTQTPRYLIKTRGQQVTLSCSPISGHRSVSWYQQTPGQGLQFLFEYFSETQRNKGNFPGRFSGRQFSNSRSEMNVSTLELGDSALYLCASSSDRGRKAEAFFGQGTRLTVV.

The V call is TRBV7-9, the J call TRBJ2-5, with D possibly matching TRBD1 (6 bases). Germline lookup yields CDR1 SEHNR and CDR2 FQNEAQ (reference sequence). There are 18 residues in the CDR3. V was cut by 5 bases and J by 2 bases, with 24 bases left in between. The CDR3 is CASSLNVPGHNQQETQYF. The CDR3 DNA follows: TGTGCCAGCAGCCTCAATGTCCCGGGACACAACCAACAAGAGACCCAGTACTTC.

V and J are TRBV5-6 and TRBJ2-1; 11 bases agree with TRBD2. V shed 1 base and J 8 bases; nucleotides not matched to a gene: 5. The CDR3 loop spans 15 amino acids. The V gene's germline CDR1 is SGHDT and CDR2 YYEEEE. CDR3: CASSLTSGGFYEQFF. The DNA for the CDR3 is TGTGCCAGCAGCTTGACTAGCGGGGGTTTCTATGAGCAGTTCTTC.

The chain has TRBV10-3 and TRBJ2-1; 10 nucleotides align to TRBD1. This CDR3 contains 17 residues. Germline V gene lookup returns CDR1 ENHRY and CDR2 SYGVKD. The J segment lost 8 bases and the V segment lost 0 bases, leaving 10 bases of the junction unmatched. CDR3 amino acids: CAISESRGTGVVDEQFF. The CDR3 coding sequence is TGTGCCATCAGTGAGTCTCGAGGGACAGGGGTTGTCGATGAGCAGTTCTTC.

This chain joins TRBV27 and TRBJ1-1; D uncertain. Germline CDR1 and CDR2: MNHEY and SMNVEV (reference sequence). Trimming removed 5 bases at V and 2 bases at J, with 15 bases between. This CDR3 has 15 residues. CDR3 nucleotide sequence: TGTGCCAGCAGTGCACGCCCTCCGGGAAACACTGAAGCTTTCTTT. This sequence encodes CASSARPPGNTEAFF.

The V call is TRBV7-2, the J call TRBJ2-5; D is possibly TRBD1 (5 bases). Per the germline V gene, CDR1 is SGHTA and CDR2 is FQGNSA. Trimming left V 0 bases short and J 1 base short, with 9 bases between. The CDR3 covers 15 residues. The CDR3 DNA is TGTGCCAGCAGCTTAGCGGGGCTAGTCCAAGAGACCCAGTACTTC. It specifies CASSLAGLVQETQYF.

The chain is built from TRBV7-9 and TRBJ1-1; possible D gene TRBD1, 5 bases. V was cut by 4 bases and J by 11 bases, with 23 bases left in between. This CDR3 is built from 15 residues. Germline values: CDR1 SEHNR, CDR2 FQNEAQ (reference sequence). The CDR3 coding sequence is TGTGCCAGCAGCTATCCACAACGTCGGCAGGGTCGTGCTTTCTTT. Protein sequence: CASSYPQRRQGRAFF.

This clone was counted a few times. Other DNA sequences in the sample encode the same CDR3. This chain joins TRBV7-9 and TRBJ1-2; D not certain. The ends were cut back, 1 base at V and 3 bases at J, with 12 bases in the middle. CDR1 and CDR2 (germline): SEHNR, FQNEAQ (reference sequence). CDR3 size: 15 residues. This CDR3 is CASSLGPGGYYGYTF. The CDR3 nucleotides are TGTGCCAGCAGCTTAGGACCTGGAGGTTACTATGGCTACACCTTC.

V and J are TRBV2 and TRBJ1-1, with D uncertain. In germline, CDR1 is SNHLY, CDR2 FYNNEI. This CDR3 has 13 amino acids. Deletions cut 4 bases from V and 4 bases from J, with 10 bases between. Written as DNA, the CDR3 is TGTGCCAGCAGTGGCCTGGGGAGCACTGAAGCTTTCTTT. Translating it yields CASSGLGSTEAFF.

The chain employs TRBV5-4 and TRBJ2-7; D might be TRBD1 (5 bases). V lost 0 bases and J 3 bases, leaving 7 bases between the germline ends. The CDR3 length is 13 residues. Germline V gene data show CDR1 as SGHNT and CDR2 as YYREEE (reference sequence). CDR3 bases: TGTGCCAGCAGCTTGGACAGGAACTACGAGCAGTACTTC. Residues: CASSLDRNYEQYF.

With respect to this clone: The same CDR3 also results from other DNA sequences found in this sample. The rearrangement links TRBV6-5 to TRBJ1-5; D unclear. This CDR3 is 14 amino acids long. Trimming pared 0 bases from V and 4 bases from J, leaving 7 bases between. Germline values: CDR1 MNHEY, CDR2 SVGAGI. In DNA form, the CDR3 reads TGTGCCAGCAGTTACTCCGGTCCGAATCAGCCCCAGCATTTT. Translating it yields CASSYSGPNQPQHF.

The chain uses TRBV7-2 and TRBJ2-1, with D maybe TRBD1 (5 bases). There are 12 residues in the CDR3. Per the germline V gene, CDR1 is SGHTA and CDR2 is FQGNSA. Trimming stripped 5 bases from V and 16 bases from J, with 18 bases between. As DNA, the CDR3 is TGTGCCAGCAGCCAAAGGGGCCAGGAGCTTTTCTTC. It encodes CASSQRGQELFF.

The rearrangement joins TRBV6-6 to TRBJ1-5; D gene uncertain. CDR3 length: 14 residues. The germline V and J ends were trimmed by 2 bases and 6 bases, with 11 bases remaining between them. CDR1 is MNHNY, CDR2 SVGAGI, per germline (reference sequence). The CDR3 coding sequence is TGTGCCAGCAGTTACGAGTTTTATCGTCAGCCCCAGCATTTT. Translated: CASSYEFYRQPQHF.

The chain has TRBV7-2 and TRBJ2-7, with a weak D call TRBD2 (5 bases). The CDR3 length is 16 residues. Trimming took 1 base from V and 0 from J, leaving 13 bases between them. CDR1 and CDR2 from the germline V gene are SGHTA and FQGNSA. The CDR3 nucleotides are TGTGCCAGCAGCTTAGTCGCAGTGGGGAGCTCCTACGAGCAGTACTTC. As protein: CASSLVAVGSSYEQYF.

The CDR3 protein is CASRPDRVPYSNQPQHF. Written as DNA, the CDR3 is TGTGCCAGCCGCCCGGACAGGGTCCCCTATAGCAATCAGCCCCAGCATTTT. The J gene is TRBJ1-5, the V gene TRBV28, with 8 nucleotides matching TRBD1. The CDR3 spans 17 residues. Germline-derived CDR1 and CDR2 are MDHEN and SYDVKM. The V segment lost 8 bases and the J segment 0 bases; nucleotides outside the gene matches: 12.

The chain carries TRBV5-4 and TRBJ2-4, with 9 bases that match TRBD1. The CDR3 totals 14 residues. The germline gives CDR1 SGHNT, CDR2 YYREEE (reference sequence). J lost 7 bases, V lost 4 bases, and 6 bases had no gene match. The CDR3 sequence: CASSQQGAVNIQYF. DNA of the CDR3: TGTGCCAGCAGCCAACAGGGGGCTGTGAACATTCAGTACTTC. Complete variable domain (other parts from reference TRBV5-4 and TRBJ2-4): ETGVTQSPTHLIKTRGQQVTLRCSSQSGHNTVSWYQQALGQGPQFIFQYYREEENGRGNFPPRFSGLQFPNYSSELNVNALELDDSALYLCASSQQGAVNIQYFGAGTRLSVL.

The chain has TRBV21-1 and TRBJ2-2; TRBD1, as called in the table, went unchecked against the DNA. TRBV21-1 is listed as a pseudogene. CDR3 length: 18 residues. The chain's CDR3 is CASSKEGAGPANTGELFF. The CDR3, as DNA: TGTGCCAGCAGCAAAGAAGGCGCAGGGCCCGCGAACACCGGGGAGCTGTTTTTT.

This chain joins TRBV19 and TRBJ2-7; TRBD2 might be the D (6 bases). V shed 4 bases and J shed 4 bases, with 14 bases lying between them. The germline gives CDR1 LNHDA, CDR2 SQIVND (reference sequence). CDR3 size: 14 residues. The CDR3 DNA follows: TGTGCCAGTAGTACCGGACATCGGGGGTACGAGCAGTACTTC. The encoded protein is CASSTGHRGYEQYF.

This clone occurred a few times. The chain joins TRBV18 to TRBJ1-2, with D uncertain. From germline, CDR1 is KGHSH and CDR2 LQKENI. Deletions cut 3 bases from V and 1 base from J, with 15 bases between. The CDR3 has 16 residues. CDR3 coding DNA: TGTGCCAGCTCACCGTGGCCCGGGGAAGTTAACTATGGCTACACCTTC. It yields the protein CASSPWPGEVNYGYTF.

The rearrangement uses TRBV7-9 and TRBJ1-5, with 7 bases identical to TRBD1. In germline, CDR1 is SEHNR, CDR2 FQNEAQ (reference sequence). J gave up 5 bases and V 1 base, and 8 bases lay outside the gene matches. This CDR3 region has 16 residues. The CDR3 bases are TGTGCCAGCAGCTTAGTTGGGACAGTGGGGGATCAGCCCCAGCATTTT. Translating gives CASSLVGTVGDQPQHF.